This T cell receptor (beta chain) was observed in a study of T cells in Graves' hyperthyroidism and ophthalmopathy. RNA transcripts served as the template for amplifying TCR beta CDR3 regions. The HTBI primer set was used in a first-round RT-PCR of the TCR CDR3. TCRdb recomputed calls from the multiplex PCR reads with MiXCR, one row per CDR3 protein. The sample has some 320,000 distinct CDR3 sequences; about an eighth are singletons. Per the germline V gene, CDR1 is SEHNR and CDR2 is FQNEAQ (reference sequence). The ends were cut back, 0 bases at V and 4 bases at J, with 12 bases in the middle. The CDR3 covers 15 residues. This clonotype was found many times.

The clonotype was recovered from a woman aged 35 to 49 with Graves' ophthalmopathy. This chain uses TRBV7-9 with TRBJ1-1; no definite D call. Input material: blood. CDR3 in amino acids: CASSLAREGSTEAFF. The CDR3 DNA is TGTGCCAGCAGCTTAGCGAGGGAGGGAAGCACTGAAGCTTTCTTT.